A selection of T cell receptor beta chains follows, all from one sample in a study of blood T cell repertoires in COVID-19. The assay was immunoSEQ multiplex PCR, and TCRdb's table has in-frame clones only and misses some. There are some 500,000 clones in the sample; roughly nine tenths occur only once, and roughly 7.4% lies in the top ten. The sequenced material came from peripheral blood. Source of these receptors: a woman aged 45-60 years with COVID-19, enrolled during active disease. Both conserved end residues are part of each CDR3. Only some rows state a clone size, as once, few, many or a class for expanded clones.

12 TRBJ1-2 . TRBV2 CAIRGTGTIYTF
14 TRBJ2-3 . TRBV5-8 CASSFGGRTDTQYF
15 TRBJ1-2 . TRBV19 CASSIVEGPRYGYTF
15 TRBJ2-1 . TRBV5-4 CASSFPGQGKNEQFF
15 TRBJ2-7 . TRBV19 CASSTRDSPYYEQYF
10 TRBJ1-1 . TRBV20-1 CSALLPRAFF
14 TRBJ1-2 . TRBV11-2 CASSPTGGSYGYTF
16 TRBJ1-6 few TRBV5-1 CASSRGQGADNSPLHF
18 TRBJ2-3 . TRBV3-1/TRBV3-2 CASSQWDGGPSDTDTQYF
17 TRBJ1-1 . TRBV4-1 CASSQDKGWVVDTEAFF
17 TRBJ1-5 . TRBV15 CATSRVLPGTGNQPQHF
14 TRBJ2-7 . TRBV9 CASSAGTKSYEQYF
17 TRBJ1-6 . TRBV5-1 CASSPSAQGAFNSPLHF
14 TRBJ2-7 . TRBV19 CASSVGTSPLEQYF
14 TRBJ1-1 . TRBV29-1 CSVEVGQGFSEAFF
13 TRBJ1-6 . TRBV6-5 CASSRGGTSPLHF
12 TRBJ2-7 . TRBV27 CASWDNNYEQYF